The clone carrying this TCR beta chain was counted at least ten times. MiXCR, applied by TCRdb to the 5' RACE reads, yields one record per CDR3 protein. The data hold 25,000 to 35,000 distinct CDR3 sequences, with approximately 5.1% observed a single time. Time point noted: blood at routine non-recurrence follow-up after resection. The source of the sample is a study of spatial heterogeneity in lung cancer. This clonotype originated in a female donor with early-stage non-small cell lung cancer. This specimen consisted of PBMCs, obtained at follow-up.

CDR3 sequence reads: CASSSGRTMLFEQYF. The CDR3 DNA follows: TGTGCCAGCAGTTCGGGCAGGACGATGTTATTCGAGCAGTACTTC. The rearrangement joins TRBV6-5 to TRBJ2-7; D call uncertain. V dropped 4 bases and J dropped 6 bases, with 19 bases sitting between them. CDR1 is MNHEY, CDR2 SVGAGI, per germline. The CDR3 runs 15 residues.